This T cell receptor (beta chain) was sequenced during a study of cytomegalovirus exposure and HLA in healthy donors. Points from the study as a whole: Rarity held for most TCR sequences, but there were some public TCRs that occurred in many donors. Researchers reported from a later analysis that most CMV-associated TCR beta chains appeared HLA-restricted.

13 Jbeta primers and 60 Vbeta primers were used for the PCR. Clones were sequenced by immunoSEQ multiplex PCR, and TCRdb holds only the in-frame ones, with some missing. The table includes roughly 130,000 clones, around 67% detected once. Comments on this clone: The antigen is unknown.

Germline CDR1 KGHSH, CDR2 LQKENI. The ends were cut back, 3 bases at V and 0 bases at J, with 12 bases in the middle. The CDR3 covers 16 residues. The V call is TRBV18, the J call TRBJ2-1, with D hard to call. The source of this sequence is a young man in good health and CMV-seropositive. Sequencing input: PBMCs. The CDR3 nucleotides are TGTGCCAGCTCACCCGCCCCGGGTACCTCCTACAATGAGCAGTTCTTC. Its translation is CASSPAPGTSYNEQFF.